Each of the 31 T cell receptor beta chains below was sequenced from the same sample in a study of T cell responses to AZD1222 COVID-19 vaccine. The repertoire was sequenced with immunoSEQ multiplex PCR; TCRdb's copy has only in-frame clones and lacks some. Of 150,000 or so clones listed, approximately 90% were seen once; the top ten hold 1.1%. The sample here was peripheral blood, taken 28 days after the second AZD1222 dose. These receptors came from an adult who received the AZD1222 COVID-19 vaccine.

V gene TRBV7-9 combines with J gene TRBJ1-6, with 12 bases identical to TRBD1. V dropped 2 bases and J dropped 4; count of bases not matched to a gene: 9. The CDR3 extends over 19 amino acids. CDR1 is SEHNR and CDR2 is FQNEAQ in the germline V gene (reference sequence). The CDR3 region has the DNA TGTGCCAGCAGCTTATACGGGACAGGGGGCGGCGGATATAATTCACCCCTCCACTTT. It codes for CASSLYGTGGGGYNSPLHF. Full variable domain (missing parts from reference TRBV7-9 and TRBJ1-6): DTGVSQNPRHKITKRGQNVTFRCDPISEHNRLYWYRQTLGQGPEFLTYFQNEAQLEKSRLLSDRFSAERPKGSFSTLEIQRTEQGDSAMYLCASSLYGTGGGGYNSPLHFGNGTRLTVT.

With regard to this clone: Other DNA sequences in this specimen translate into the identical CDR3. V gene TRBV5-4 combines with J gene TRBJ2-5; 13 bases are a match to TRBD2. This CDR3 contains 15 residues. Germline values: CDR1 SGHNT, CDR2 YYREEE (reference sequence). The V and J ends lost 3 bases and 4 bases, in that order; junction bases with no gene match: 3. The DNA for the CDR3 is TGTGCCAGCAGCTCCAGGACTAGCGGGGGAGAGACCCAGTACTTC. It specifies CASSSRTSGGETQYF. The full variable domain, in which reference TRBV5-4 and TRBJ2-5 provide the parts outside the CDR3, is ETGVTQSPTHLIKTRGQQVTLRCSSQSGHNTVSWYQQALGQGPQFIFQYYREEENGRGNFPPRFSGLQFPNYSSELNVNALELDDSALYLCASSSRTSGGETQYFGPGTRLLVL.

V usage is TRBV6-6 and J usage is TRBJ2-7, with 8 bases lining up with TRBD1. The germline V gene has CDR1 MNHNY and CDR2 SVGAGI (reference sequence). J lost 1 base, V lost 6 bases, and 8 bases had no gene match. The CDR3 is made up of 15 amino acids. CDR3 residues: CASRPQGASSYEQYF. In nucleotides, the CDR3 is TGTGCCAGCAGGCCGCAGGGGGCAAGTTCCTACGAGCAGTACTTC.

This sequence joins TRBV21-1 and TRBJ2-4; TRBD1 is taken as the D call from the table, unchecked against the DNA. TRBV21-1 is deemed a pseudogene. This CDR3 has 13 amino acids. CDR3 nucleotides: TGTGCCGCTAGACGGACAGGGAAAAACATTCAGTACTTC. Translated: CAARRTGKNIQYF.

V usage is TRBV10-1 and J usage is TRBJ2-2; D tentatively fits TRBD1 or TRBD2 (6 bases each). CDR1 is WNHNN and CDR2 is SYGVQD in the germline V gene (reference sequence). V was shortened by 4 bases and J by 5 bases, with 11 bases between the two germline ends. This CDR3 comprises 14 residues. This CDR3 is CASSGGAATGELFF. The CDR3 coding sequence is TGCGCCAGCAGTGGGGGGGCAGCGACCGGGGAGCTGTTTTTT.

This rearrangement joins TRBV7-9 to TRBJ1-1, with D possibly being TRBD1 (6 bases). The CDR3 spans 14 residues. CDR1 is SEHNR, CDR2 FQNEAQ, per germline (reference sequence). Trimming removed 5 bases at V and 1 base at J, with 11 bases between. The DNA for the CDR3 is TGTGCCAGCAGCCTATGGACAGAGAACACTGAAGCTTTCTTT. This encodes CASSLWTENTEAFF.

J is TRBJ1-1 and V is TRBV20-1; D unresolved. Trimming cost V 4 bases and J 2 bases, with 5 bases left between them. Germline V gene lookup returns CDR1 DFQATT and CDR2 SNEGSKA (reference sequence). This CDR3 spans 11 amino acids. CDR3 sequence (DNA): TGCAGTGCTACCGGTAACACTGAAGCTTTCTTT. It is translated as CSATGNTEAFF.

The V call is TRBV9, the J call TRBJ2-2, with D possibly TRBD1 on 6 matching bases. The V end was cut by 2 bases, the J end by 4 bases, with 12 bases between. Germline CDR1 SGDLS, CDR2 YYNGEE. This CDR3 is 15 amino acids long. Here the CDR3 reads CASSVGGEVTGELFF. CDR3 in DNA: TGTGCCAGCAGCGTTGGGGGCGAGGTCACCGGGGAGCTGTTTTTT.

This chain joins TRBV7-9 and TRBJ1-5; D not resolved. The CDR3 is 13 residues long. The germline V gene encodes CDR1 SEHNR and CDR2 FQNEAQ (reference sequence). The ends were cut back, 1 base at V and 0 bases at J, with 1 base in the middle. CDR3 in DNA: TGTGCCAGCAGCTTAGATAGCAATCAGCCCCAGCATTTT. Its protein is CASSLDSNQPQHF.

The CDR3 nucleotides read TGTGCCAGCAGGGGTTGGACAGATACGCAGTATTTT. This gives the protein CASRGWTDTQYF. The chain couples TRBV27 to TRBJ2-3; the D is unclear. The CDR3 loop spans 12 amino acids. The ends were cut back, 6 bases at V and 3 bases at J, with 7 bases in the middle. Germline CDR1 and CDR2: MNHEY and SMNVEV (reference sequence).

V usage is TRBV7-8 and J usage is TRBJ1-1; TRBD1 matches at 8 bases. This CDR3 comprises 14 residues. With 5 bases clipped from V and 1 base from J, the junction kept 3 bases outside the gene matches. In germline, CDR1 is SGHVS, CDR2 FQNEAQ. CDR3 sequence (DNA): TGTGCCAGCAGCACCGGGACAGGGAACACTGAAGCTTTCTTT. Protein product: CASSTGTGNTEAFF.

The V call is TRBV27, the J call TRBJ1-2, with D maybe TRBD1 (5 bases). V was trimmed by 4 bases and J by 2 bases, leaving 11 bases between them. There are 14 residues in the CDR3. Per germline, CDR1 MNHEY and CDR2 SMNVEV (reference sequence). In nucleotides, the CDR3 is TGTGCCAGCAGTTCTGGGGGGGGAAACTATGGCTACACCTTC. This encodes CASSSGGGNYGYTF.

The chain links TRBV7-6 to TRBJ2-3; the match to TRBD1 covers 7 bases. This CDR3 is 16 amino acids long. In germline, CDR1 is SGHVS, CDR2 FNYEAQ. The V segment lost 5 bases and the J segment 1 base; nucleotides outside the gene matches: 9. The CDR3 loop is CASSLFTGDRTDTQYF. The CDR3 bases are TGTGCCAGCAGCCTCTTTACAGGGGACCGCACAGATACGCAGTATTTT.

V is TRBV27 and J is TRBJ1-5; 7 positions match TRBD1. J was trimmed by 4 bases and V by 6 bases; bases with no gene match: 3. In germline, CDR1 is MNHEY, CDR2 SMNVEV (reference sequence). This CDR3 is built from 13 residues. The CDR3 sequence: CASRKQGNQPQHF. The DNA for the CDR3 is TGTGCCAGCAGGAAACAGGGGAATCAGCCCCAGCATTTT.

V and J are TRBV6-6 and TRBJ2-3; 11 nucleotides line up with TRBD2. The ends lost 5 bases at V and 3 bases at J; junction bases unmatched: 7. Germline CDR1 reads MNHNY; CDR2 reads SVGAGI (reference sequence). This CDR3 has 16 residues. The CDR3 bases are TGTGCCAGCAGTACCATTAGCGGGGGGGCGACAGATACGCAGTATTTT. Protein sequence: CASSTISGGATDTQYF.

The V gene is TRBV6-6, the J gene TRBJ1-5; the D is unclear. Germline CDR1 MNHNY, CDR2 SVGAGI (reference sequence). This CDR3 is built from 16 residues. V shed 5 bases and J shed 3 bases, with 17 bases lying between them. Here the CDR3 reads CASSPFRGSNNQPQHF. CDR3 nucleotide sequence: TGTGCCAGCAGTCCATTCCGGGGATCGAACAATCAGCCCCAGCATTTT.

This clone was recorded only once. J is TRBJ1-1 and V is TRBV18, with D unclear. V gave up 2 bases and J gave up 3 bases, with 10 bases separating them. Germline CDR1 is KGHSH and CDR2 is LQKENI. The CDR3 loop spans 14 amino acids. The CDR3 sequence is CASSPGVPYTEAFF. The CDR3 DNA is TGTGCCAGCTCACCAGGGGTCCCATACACTGAAGCTTTCTTT.

V and J are TRBV7-9 and TRBJ1-3, with D possibly matching TRBD1 (6 bases). V lost 6 bases and J 4 bases, leaving 13 bases between the germline ends. The V gene's germline CDR1 is SEHNR and CDR2 FQNEAQ (reference sequence). The CDR3 covers 14 residues. CDR3 sequence (DNA): TGTGCCAGCAGAAGAGGGGGATCCGGAAACACCATATATTTT. Its protein product is CASRRGGSGNTIYF. The full variable domain, in which reference TRBV7-9 and TRBJ1-3 provide the parts outside the CDR3, is DTGVSQNPRHKITKRGQNVTFRCDPISEHNRLYWYRQTLGQGPEFLTYFQNEAQLEKSRLLSDRFSAERPKGSFSTLEIQRTEQGDSAMYLCASRRGGSGNTIYFGEGSWLTVV.

V usage is TRBV27 and J usage is TRBJ1-5, with 8 bases lining up with TRBD1. The ends lost 5 bases at V and 15 bases at J; junction bases unmatched: 12. The CDR3 contains 13 residues. Germline assignment: CDR1 MNHEY and CDR2 SMNVEV (reference sequence). The CDR3 region has the DNA TGTGCCAGCAGTCTCTCGGACAGGGCGGAAAGGCATTTT. It specifies CASSLSDRAERHF.

CDR3 in DNA: TGTGCCAGTAGTATCGCGGCAGGGCCCCACAATGAGCAGTTCTTC. Amino acid sequence: CASSIAAGPHNEQFF. The genes are TRBV19 and TRBJ2-1; D possibly corresponds to TRBD1 (5 bases). Germline CDR1 is LNHDA and CDR2 is SQIVND (reference sequence). V lost 3 bases and J 5 bases, leaving 14 bases between the germline ends. This CDR3 is built from 15 residues.

The chain links TRBV12-5 to TRBJ2-2; D not resolved. Trimming removed 7 bases at V and 3 bases at J, with 12 bases between. The germline V gene has CDR1 LGHNT and CDR2 FRNRAP. The CDR3 is made up of 14 amino acids. This CDR3 is CASASGIHTGELFF. The CDR3 DNA reads TGTGCTAGTGCTTCTGGCATACACACCGGGGAGCTGTTTTTT.

This CDR3 is CARKRRGNTEAFF. As DNA, the CDR3 is TGTGCCAGGAAGAGAAGGGGGAACACTGAAGCTTTCTTT. This sequence joins TRBV6-5 and TRBJ1-1, with a weak D call TRBD1 (5 bases). The germline V gene encodes CDR1 MNHEY and CDR2 SVGAGI. Deletions cut 9 bases from V and 1 base from J, with 12 bases between. The CDR3 totals 13 residues.

The rearrangement uses TRBV3-1 (or the pseudogene TRBV3-2) and TRBJ1-2; D is uncertain. Trimming took off 6 bases at V and 0 bases at J, with 20 bases between the two ends. Germline V CDR1 and CDR2: LGHDT, YNNKEL (reference sequence). This CDR3 contains 17 residues. CDR3 amino acids: CASSKGYQRVTNYGYTF. DNA for the CDR3: TGTGCCAGCAGTAAGGGATACCAAAGGGTAACTAACTATGGCTACACCTTC.

The V and J genes are TRBV29-1 and TRBJ2-7; 11 nucleotides match TRBD2. CDR3 length: 14 residues. Trimming at V came to 7 bases and at J to 2 bases, leaving 7 bases not matched to a gene. The germline V gene encodes CDR1 SQVTM and CDR2 ANQGSEA. CDR3 sequence reads: CSAMTSGAPYEQYF. DNA of the CDR3: TGCAGCGCAATGACTAGCGGGGCGCCCTACGAGCAGTACTTC.

The genes are TRBV6-1 and TRBJ2-7; the D gene is possibly TRBD2 (6 bases). The CDR3 runs 14 residues. CDR1 is MNHNS, CDR2 SASEGT, per germline. With 2 bases removed from V and 2 bases from J, the gap between germline ends came to 10 bases. Here the CDR3 reads CASSELGGPYEQYF. CDR3 nucleotides: TGTGCCAGCAGTGAATTGGGGGGTCCCTACGAGCAGTACTTC.

V usage is TRBV5-6 and J usage is TRBJ2-5; either TRBD1 or TRBD2 may supply D (5 bases each). Trimming pared 2 bases from V and 4 bases from J, leaving 12 bases between. CDR3 size: 14 residues. Germline V gene data show CDR1 as SGHDT and CDR2 as YYEEEE. The CDR3 bases are TGTGCCAGCAGCTTAGAGGGGCTGGGAGAGACCCAGTACTTC. Translation gives CASSLEGLGETQYF.

The V call is TRBV19, the J call TRBJ2-1, with D tentatively TRBD1 or TRBD2 (5 bases each). Germline CDR1 and CDR2: LNHDA and SQIVND (reference sequence). V shed 4 bases and J shed 5 bases, with 6 bases lying between them. The CDR3 consists of 12 residues. This chain's CDR3 is CASSRGNNEQFF. The CDR3, as DNA: TGTGCCAGTAGTAGGGGGAACAATGAGCAGTTCTTC.

J is TRBJ1-1 and V is TRBV7-9, with D unresolved. The CDR3 is 15 amino acids. Germline loops: CDR1 SEHNR, CDR2 FQNEAQ (reference sequence). V lost 5 bases to trimming and J lost 5 bases, with 18 bases between them. DNA of the CDR3: TGTGCCAGCAGCCCCCGTCCCGCCCAAGGAACTGAAGCTTTCTTT. Translated: CASSPRPAQGTEAFF.

The V call is TRBV25-1, the J call TRBJ1-1, with D possibly being TRBD1 (5 bases). V was cut by 3 bases and J by 3 bases, with 14 bases left in between. CDR1 and CDR2 from the germline V gene are MGHDK and SYGVNS. This CDR3 has 15 amino acids. As DNA, the CDR3 is TGTGCCAGCAGTGAGTACACGGGCAGGGACACTGAAGCTTTCTTT. Its translation is CASSEYTGRDTEAFF.

This clone has a single count. The rearrangement uses TRBV12-3 or TRBV12-4 and TRBJ1-5; D unresolved. Trimming pared 3 bases from V and 4 bases from J, leaving 7 bases between. This CDR3 has 13 amino acids. The CDR3, as DNA: TGTGCCAGCAGTTTTACACCTAATCAGCCCCAGCATTTT. Translation: CASSFTPNQPQHF.

This chain uses TRBV29-1 with TRBJ1-1; D is uncertain. Trimming cost V 4 bases and J 6 bases, with 6 bases left between them. CDR1 is SQVTM, CDR2 ANQGSEA, per germline. CDR3 length: 10 amino acids. CDR3 in amino acids: CSVVEPEAFF. The CDR3 bases are TGCAGCGTTGTTGAGCCTGAAGCTTTCTTT. The whole variable domain, filled in from reference TRBV29-1 and TRBJ1-1, reads SAVISQKPSRDICQRGTSLTIQCQVDSQVTMMFWYRQQPGQSLTLIATANQGSEATYESGFVIDKFPISRPNLTFSTLTVSNMSPEDSSIYLCSVVEPEAFFGQGTRLTVV.